The next 6 T cell receptor beta chains were all read from a single sample in a study of cytomegalovirus exposure and HLA in healthy donors. A multiplex PCR was run with 60 Vbeta primers and 13 Jbeta primers. Only in-frame clones appear in the TCRdb table, and some are missing; sequencing was by immunoSEQ multiplex PCR. Here the sample spans over 200,000 clones, 60% to 80% being singletons. What was sequenced was PBMCs. The receptors come from a male donor in good health and CMV-seronegative.

The chain carries TRBV5-5 and TRBJ1-5; D remains ambiguous. The V end was cut by 0 bases, the J end by 5 bases, with 12 bases between. Germline-derived CDR1 and CDR2 are SGHKS and YYEKEE (reference sequence). The CDR3 runs 15 residues. CDR3 nucleotide sequence: TGTGCCAGCAGCTTGGATCTAGTCGGGGATCAGCCCCAGCATTTT. Protein sequence: CASSLDLVGDQPQHF.

This chain connects TRBV7-6 to TRBJ2-1; 7 bases fit TRBD2. CDR3 size: 14 residues. V lost 5 bases, J lost 8 bases, and 9 bases stayed unmatched. In germline, CDR1 is SGHVS, CDR2 FNYEAQ. CDR3 coding DNA: TGTGCCAGCAGCCCAACCGGACTAGGGGATGAGCAGTTCTTC. As protein: CASSPTGLGDEQFF.

The chain is built from TRBV5-1 and TRBJ1-2; D gene ambiguous. Trimming stripped 4 bases from V and 5 bases from J, with 18 bases between. Germline assignment: CDR1 SGHRS and CDR2 YFSETQ. This CDR3 region has 15 residues. Here the CDR3 reads CASSEDSGWFYGYTF. The CDR3 region has the DNA TGCGCCAGCAGCGAGGATAGCGGCTGGTTTTATGGCTACACCTTC.

The gene calls are TRBV30 and TRBJ1-1; tentatively, D is TRBD1 (5 bases). This CDR3 region has 15 residues. V was shortened by 4 bases and J by 6 bases, with 21 bases between the two germline ends. CDR1 and CDR2 (germline): GTSNPN, SVGIG (reference sequence). CDR3 bases: TGTGCCTGGATCCCCAGGGTACCCCGTACCTCTGAAGCTTTCTTT. It is translated as CAWIPRVPRTSEAFF. The full variable domain, its missing parts supplied by reference TRBV30 and TRBJ1-1, is SQTIHQWPATLVQPVGSPLSLECTVEGTSNPNLYWYRQAAGRGLQLLFYSVGIGQISSEVPQNLSASRPQDRQFILSSKKLLLSDSGFYLCAWIPRVPRTSEAFFGQGTRLTVV.

The chain couples TRBV7-9 to TRBJ1-1, with 9 bases matching TRBD1. The CDR3 is 14 amino acids. Germline CDR1 SEHNR, CDR2 FQNEAQ (reference sequence). V was pared by 3 bases and J by 7 bases, with 6 bases of the junction left unmatched. The CDR3 here is CASSLGGQGVEAFF. CDR3 coding DNA: TGTGCCAGCAGCTTGGGGGGACAGGGAGTTGAAGCTTTCTTT.

This chain connects TRBV27 to TRBJ2-7; 10 bases are a match to TRBD1. Germline values: CDR1 MNHEY, CDR2 SMNVEV (reference sequence). The V segment lost 5 bases and the J segment 2 bases; nucleotides outside the gene matches: 3. This CDR3 is 14 amino acids long. The CDR3 DNA follows: TGTGCCAGCAGTACGGGGACAGGGGCCTACGAGCAGTACTTC. Its translation: CASSTGTGAYEQYF.